Shown below are 18 T cell receptor beta chains from a single sample sequenced in a study of metastatic and nonmetastatic thyroid tumors. No patient received treatment before thyroid surgery. TCRdb recomputed clones from the PCR reads via MiXCR. The repertoire has approximately 30,000 clones, around a sixth of them found once; the top ten carry about 6%. The material sequenced was blood. The receptors originated from a male donor with papillary thyroid cancer or a benign thyroid nodule (not recorded which). Some clones in this sample may be carry-over from other donors' samples.

The chain joins TRBV20-1 to TRBJ2-7; 9 nucleotides align to TRBD2. The CDR3 sequence is 13 residues long. Germline trimming cut 4 bases from V and 3 bases from J; bases unmatched to any gene: 4. In germline, CDR1 is DFQATT, CDR2 SNEGSKA (reference sequence). The CDR3 nucleotides read TGCAGTGCTAAGGGCGGGAGGGACTACGAGCAGTACTTC. This translates into CSAKGGRDYEQYF.

V gene TRBV7-3 combines with J gene TRBJ2-1; D is unresolved. The CDR3 loop spans 13 amino acids. Trimming pared 6 bases from V and 6 bases from J, leaving 12 bases between. CDR1 and CDR2 from the germline V gene are SGHTA and FQGTGA. The chain's CDR3 is CASRFAKLNEQFF. The DNA for the CDR3 is TGTGCCAGCAGATTCGCAAAGCTCAATGAGCAGTTCTTC.

This clone is categorized as medium-sized (0.01 to 0.1%). The rearrangement uses TRBV28 and TRBJ2-7; 7 bases match TRBD1. Trimming took 6 bases from V and 4 from J; bases not matched to a gene: 9. The CDR3 is made up of 14 amino acids. Germline V gene sequence: CDR1 MDHEN, CDR2 SYDVKM. This chain's CDR3 is CASSPTGTFYEQYF. The CDR3 DNA reads TGTGCCAGCAGCCCGACAGGGACGTTTTACGAGCAGTACTTC. The entire variable domain, with the rest obtained from reference TRBV28 and TRBJ2-7, is as follows: DVKVTQSSRYLVKRTGEKVFLECVQDMDHENMFWYRQDPGLGLRLIYFSYDVKMKEKGDIPEGYSVSREKKERFSLILESASTNQTSMYLCASSPTGTFYEQYFGPGTRLTVT.

This clone was counted only a few times. This rearrangement joins TRBV27 to TRBJ2-1; weak D call: TRBD2 (6 bases). V was trimmed by 3 bases and J by 0 bases, leaving 6 bases between them. The CDR3 is 14 amino acids. Germline values: CDR1 MNHEY, CDR2 SMNVEV (reference sequence). The CDR3 region is CASSFGGSYNEQFF. The CDR3 coding sequence is TGTGCCAGCAGTTTCGGGGGCTCCTACAATGAGCAGTTCTTC.

This clone came up many times. The chain uses TRBV20-1 and TRBJ2-5, with 14 nucleotides matching TRBD2. The length of the CDR3 is 15 residues. CDR1 and CDR2 (germline): DFQATT, SNEGSKA (reference sequence). After removal of 4 bases from V and 2 bases from J, the junction contained 3 bases not matched to a gene. This CDR3 is CSAIGTSGSQETQYF. The DNA of the CDR3 is TGCAGTGCTATAGGGACTAGCGGGAGTCAAGAGACCCAGTACTTC.

This clone has ten or more counts. The chain joins TRBV28 to TRBJ2-7; D perhaps matches TRBD1 (6 bases). Deletions cut 7 bases from V and 2 bases from J, with 15 bases between. The CDR3 runs 14 residues. Germline V gives CDR1 MDHEN, CDR2 SYDVKM. The CDR3 region has the DNA TGTGCCAGCACCCCAGGGGCAGAGGCCTACGAGCAGTACTTC. It translates to CASTPGAEAYEQYF.

This clone was detected many times. The chain carries TRBV20-1 and TRBJ1-3; TRBD1 might be the D (5 bases). Between the trimmed V and J ends, which lost 1 base and 3 bases, there was a span of 7 bases. This CDR3 region has 13 residues. Germline CDR1 and CDR2: DFQATT and SNEGSKA (reference sequence). The CDR3 loop reads CSARGGDGNTIYF. The CDR3 DNA sequence: TGCAGTGCTAGAGGGGGGGATGGAAACACCATATATTTT.

This clone appeared many times. This chain connects TRBV7-8 to TRBJ1-5; D remains ambiguous. In germline, CDR1 is SGHVS, CDR2 FQNEAQ. Trimming pared 2 bases from V and 1 base from J, leaving 6 bases between. CDR3 size: 14 residues. The CDR3 DNA follows: TGTGCCAGCAGCTTAAAGGCGAGCAATCAGCCCCAGCATTTT. Translating it yields CASSLKASNQPQHF.

This clone was counted many times. The genes are TRBV6-2 or TRBV6-3 and TRBJ2-3, with 12 bases matching TRBD2. The CDR3 covers 21 residues. Germline trimming cut 2 bases from V and 4 bases from J; bases unmatched to any gene: 19. CDR1 MNHEY and CDR2 SVGEGT come from the germline V gene. This chain's CDR3 is CASSYNLGVTLAGGPPDTQYF. The CDR3 DNA follows: TGTGCCAGCAGTTACAATTTGGGGGTTACGCTAGCGGGAGGGCCACCAGATACGCAGTATTTT.

A few counts support this clone. A much more abundant neighbour one base away suggests this may be a read error. Other DNA sequences from this sample encode an identical CDR3 as well. The chain recombines TRBV14 with TRBJ2-3; D not resolved. The length of the CDR3 is 13 residues. CDR1 and CDR2 (germline): SGHDN, FVKESK. CDR3: CASSRFSTDTQYF. The CDR3 DNA reads as TGTGCCAGCAGCCGGTTTAGCACAGATACGCAGTATTTC.

In the case of this clone: Compared with germline, one end of the junction differs, possibly owing to a read error. The chain has TRBV7-3 and TRBJ2-7; maybe TRBD1 (6 bases). CDR1 and CDR2 from the germline V gene are SGHTA and FQGTGA. The CDR3 runs 15 residues. The CDR3 spells CASILTTGDTYEQYF. The CDR3 region has the DNA TGTGCCAGCATCTTAACGACAGGCGACACCTACGAGCAGTACTTC.

This clone was seen many times. The chain combines TRBV7-3 with TRBJ2-1, with D tentatively TRBD2 (5 bases). The CDR3 consists of 15 residues. Germline CDR1 is SGHTA and CDR2 is FQGTGA. The germline V and J ends were trimmed by 2 bases and 2 bases, with 10 bases remaining between them. The CDR3 protein is CASSLLDSAYNEQFF. The CDR3 nucleotides are TGTGCCAGCAGCTTACTAGATAGCGCCTACAATGAGCAGTTCTTC.

This clone was recorded once. In nucleotides, the CDR3 is TGCAGTGCTAGAGTTGGTTCGGAAGTAGAAAAACTGTTTTTT. Translating it yields CSARVGSEVEKLFF. This rearrangement joins TRBV20-1 to TRBJ1-4; D is unclear. This CDR3 spans 14 amino acids. V was shortened by 1 base and J by 8 bases, with 14 bases between the two germline ends. Germline V gene sequence: CDR1 DFQATT, CDR2 SNEGSKA (reference sequence).

In its sample, this clone was seen once. The chain carries TRBV5-6 and TRBJ2-3, with D possibly matching TRBD2 (6 bases). Trimming took off 2 bases at V and 0 bases at J, with 10 bases between the two ends. Looked up from germline, CDR1 is SGHDT and CDR2 is YYEEEE. The CDR3 runs 15 residues. The CDR3 is CASSFSGSSTDTQYF. CDR3 DNA: TGTGCCAGCAGCTTTAGCGGATCAAGCACAGATACGCAGTATTTT.

The table lists this clone with a count of one. The DNA for the CDR3 is TGTGCCAGCAGCCGGGTCGGGAGGGCCACCGGGGAGCTGTTTTTT. This encodes CASSRVGRATGELFF. The chain couples TRBV4-2 to TRBJ2-2, with 8 bases identical to TRBD2. Germline CDR1 reads LGHNA; CDR2 reads YNFKEQ. This CDR3 is built from 15 residues. V dropped 4 bases and J dropped 4; count of bases not matched to a gene: 5.

By share, this clone counts as medium-sized. The chain couples TRBV6-1 to TRBJ2-7; tentative D call: TRBD1 (6 bases). With 5 bases removed from V and 6 bases from J, the gap between germline ends came to 14 bases. Germline V gene lookup returns CDR1 MNHNS and CDR2 SASEGT. This CDR3 is built from 13 residues. CDR3 DNA: TGTGCCAGCAGTCCCGGGACATTCGCCGAGCAGTACTTC. Its protein product is CASSPGTFAEQYF.

This clone was observed many times. This chain connects TRBV20-1 to TRBJ1-5, with D maybe TRBD1 (6 bases). CDR1 and CDR2 (germline): DFQATT, SNEGSKA (reference sequence). The CDR3 contains 13 residues. Trimming removed 3 bases at V and 4 bases at J, with 10 bases between. The CDR3 protein is CSARARGNQPQHF. CDR3 DNA sequence: TGCAGTGCTAGGGCCAGGGGAAATCAGCCCCAGCATTTT.

This clone was picked up many times. The chain employs TRBV9 and TRBJ2-3; 7 positions agree with TRBD1. The length of the CDR3 is 15 residues. Germline V gives CDR1 SGDLS, CDR2 YYNGEE. The J segment lost 2 bases and the V segment lost 3 bases, leaving 6 bases of the junction unmatched. CDR3 in DNA: TGTGCCAGCAGCGCCAGGGGGTCCTTCACAGATACGCAGTATTTT. This codes for CASSARGSFTDTQYF.